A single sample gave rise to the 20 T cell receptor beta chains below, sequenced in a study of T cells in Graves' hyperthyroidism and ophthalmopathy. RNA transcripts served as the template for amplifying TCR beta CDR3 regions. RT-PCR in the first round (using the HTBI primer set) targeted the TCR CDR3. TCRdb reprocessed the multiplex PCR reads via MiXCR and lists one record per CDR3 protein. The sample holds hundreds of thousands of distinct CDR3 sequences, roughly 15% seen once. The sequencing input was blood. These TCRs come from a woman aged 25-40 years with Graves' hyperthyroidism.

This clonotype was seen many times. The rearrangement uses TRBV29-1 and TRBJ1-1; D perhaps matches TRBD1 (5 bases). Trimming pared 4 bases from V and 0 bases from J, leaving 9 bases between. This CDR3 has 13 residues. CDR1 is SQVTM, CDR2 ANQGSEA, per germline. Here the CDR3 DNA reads TGCAGCGTTGCCGGGACCTTGAACACTGAAGCTTTCTTT. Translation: CSVAGTLNTEAFF. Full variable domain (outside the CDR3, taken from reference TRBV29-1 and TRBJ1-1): SAVISQKPSRDICQRGTSLTIQCQVDSQVTMMFWYRQQPGQSLTLIATANQGSEATYESGFVIDKFPISRPNLTFSTLTVSNMSPEDSSIYLCSVAGTLNTEAFFGQGTRLTVV.

In nucleotides, the CDR3 is TGTGCCAGCAGTCCAACCGGGGGGACTAGTCTGGAGACCCAGTACTTC. It yields the protein CASSPTGGTSLETQYF. J is TRBJ2-5 and V is TRBV28; 8 bases align to TRBD2. In germline, CDR1 is MDHEN, CDR2 SYDVKM. With 5 bases clipped from V and 5 bases from J, the junction kept 13 bases outside the gene matches. The CDR3 runs to 16 residues.

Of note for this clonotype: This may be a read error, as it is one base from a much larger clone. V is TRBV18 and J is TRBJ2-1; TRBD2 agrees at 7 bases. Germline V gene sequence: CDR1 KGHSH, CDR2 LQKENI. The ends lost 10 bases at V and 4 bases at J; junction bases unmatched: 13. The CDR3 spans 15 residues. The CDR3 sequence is CAISISSGPYNEQFF. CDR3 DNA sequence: TGTGCCATCTCCATCTCTAGCGGCCCTTACAATGAGCAGTTCTTC.

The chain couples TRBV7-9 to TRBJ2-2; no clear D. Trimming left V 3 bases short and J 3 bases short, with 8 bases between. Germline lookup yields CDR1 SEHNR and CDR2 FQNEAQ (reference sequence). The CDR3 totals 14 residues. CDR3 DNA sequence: TGTGCCAGCAGCTTGGTACACGACACCGGGGAGCTGTTTTTT. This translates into CASSLVHDTGELFF.

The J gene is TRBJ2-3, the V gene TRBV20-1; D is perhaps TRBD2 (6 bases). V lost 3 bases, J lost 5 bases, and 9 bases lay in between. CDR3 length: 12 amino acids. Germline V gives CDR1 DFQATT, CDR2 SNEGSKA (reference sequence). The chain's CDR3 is CSASKGLDTQYF. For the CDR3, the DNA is TGCAGTGCTAGCAAGGGACTAGATACGCAGTATTTT.

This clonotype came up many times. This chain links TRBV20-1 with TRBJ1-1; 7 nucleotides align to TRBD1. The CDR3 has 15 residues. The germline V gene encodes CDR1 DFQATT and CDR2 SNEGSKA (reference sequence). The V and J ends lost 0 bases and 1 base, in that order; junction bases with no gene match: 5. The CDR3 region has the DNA TGCAGTGCTAGAGATCGGAGGACAGGGAACACTGAAGCTTTCTTT. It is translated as CSARDRRTGNTEAFF.

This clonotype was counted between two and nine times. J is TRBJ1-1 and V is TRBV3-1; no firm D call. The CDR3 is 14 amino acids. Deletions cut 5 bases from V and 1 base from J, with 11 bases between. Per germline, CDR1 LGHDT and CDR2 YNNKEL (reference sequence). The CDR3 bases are TGTGCCAGCAGCTTTCAGGCGGGGAACACTGAAGCTTTCTTT. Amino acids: CASSFQAGNTEAFF.

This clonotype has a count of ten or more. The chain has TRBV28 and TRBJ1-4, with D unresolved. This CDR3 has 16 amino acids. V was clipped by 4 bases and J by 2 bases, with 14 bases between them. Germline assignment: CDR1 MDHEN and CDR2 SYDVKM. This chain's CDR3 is CASSSPGVRTNEKLFF. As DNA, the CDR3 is TGTGCCAGCAGTTCCCCCGGGGTGAGGACTAATGAAAAACTGTTTTTT.

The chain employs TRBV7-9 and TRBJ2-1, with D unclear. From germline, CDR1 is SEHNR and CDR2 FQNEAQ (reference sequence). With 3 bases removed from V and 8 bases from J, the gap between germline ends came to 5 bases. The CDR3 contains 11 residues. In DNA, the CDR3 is TGTGCCAGCAGCTTCTTTGATGAGCAGTTCTTC. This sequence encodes CASSFFDEQFF. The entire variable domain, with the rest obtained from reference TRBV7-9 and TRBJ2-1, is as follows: DTGVSQNPRHKITKRGQNVTFRCDPISEHNRLYWYRQTLGQGPEFLTYFQNEAQLEKSRLLSDRFSAERPKGSFSTLEIQRTEQGDSAMYLCASSFFDEQFFGPGTRLTVL.

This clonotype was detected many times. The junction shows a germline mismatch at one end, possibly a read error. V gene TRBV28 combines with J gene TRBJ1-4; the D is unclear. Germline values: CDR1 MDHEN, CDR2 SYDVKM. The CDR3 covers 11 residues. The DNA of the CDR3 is TGTGCCACCAGTAGAGGTGAAAAACTGTTTTTT. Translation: CATSRGEKLFF. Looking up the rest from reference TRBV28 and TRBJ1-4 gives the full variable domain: DVKVTQSSRYLVKRTGEKVFLECVQDMDHENMFWYRQDPGLGLRLIYFSYDVKMKEKGDIPEGYSVSREKKERFSLILESASTNQTSMYLCATSRGEKLFFGSGTQLSVL.

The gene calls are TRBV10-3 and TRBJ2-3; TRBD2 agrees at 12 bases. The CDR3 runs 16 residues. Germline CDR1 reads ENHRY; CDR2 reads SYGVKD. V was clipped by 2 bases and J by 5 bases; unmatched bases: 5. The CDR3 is CAISEALAGGRDTQYF. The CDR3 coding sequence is TGTGCCATCAGTGAGGCACTAGCGGGAGGAAGAGATACGCAGTATTTT.

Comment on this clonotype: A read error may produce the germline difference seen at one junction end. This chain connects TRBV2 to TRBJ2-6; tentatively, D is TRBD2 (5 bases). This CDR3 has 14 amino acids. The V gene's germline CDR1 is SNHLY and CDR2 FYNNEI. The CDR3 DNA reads TGTGCCAGCGGTGACGGGGCTGGGGCCAACGTCCTGACTTTC. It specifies CASGDGAGANVLTF. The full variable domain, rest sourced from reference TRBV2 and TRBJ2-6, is EPEVTQTPSHQVTQMGQEVILRCVPISNHLYFYWYRQILGQKVEFLVSFYNNEISEKSEIFDDQFSVERPDGSNFTLKIRSTKLEDSAMYFCASGDGAGANVLTFGAGSRLTVL.

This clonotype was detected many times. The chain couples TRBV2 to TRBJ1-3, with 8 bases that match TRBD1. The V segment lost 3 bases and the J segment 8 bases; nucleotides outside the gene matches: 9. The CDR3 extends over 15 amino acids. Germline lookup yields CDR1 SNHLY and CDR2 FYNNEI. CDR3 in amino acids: CASSDPDRGSYTIYF. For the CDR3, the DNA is TGTGCCAGCAGTGATCCTGACAGGGGATCCTACACCATATATTTT.

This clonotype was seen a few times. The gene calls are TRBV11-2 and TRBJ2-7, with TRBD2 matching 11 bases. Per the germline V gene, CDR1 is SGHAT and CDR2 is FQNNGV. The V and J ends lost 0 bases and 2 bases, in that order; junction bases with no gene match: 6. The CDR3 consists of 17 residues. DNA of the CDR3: TGTGCCAGCAGCTTAGATACGGGACTAGCGGCCGCCTACGAGCAGTACTTC. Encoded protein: CASSLDTGLAAAYEQYF.

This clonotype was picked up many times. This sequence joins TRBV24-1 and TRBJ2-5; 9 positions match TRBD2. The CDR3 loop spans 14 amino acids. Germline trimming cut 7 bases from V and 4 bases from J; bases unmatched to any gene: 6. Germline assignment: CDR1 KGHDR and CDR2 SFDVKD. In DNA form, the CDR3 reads TGTGCCACCAGCTGGACTAGCGCCCCAGAGACCCAGTACTTC. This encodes CATSWTSAPETQYF.

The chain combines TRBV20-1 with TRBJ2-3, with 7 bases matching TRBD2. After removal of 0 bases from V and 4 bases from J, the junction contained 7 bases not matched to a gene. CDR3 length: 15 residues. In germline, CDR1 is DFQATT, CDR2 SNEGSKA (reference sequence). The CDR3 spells CSARDQAGNSDTQYF. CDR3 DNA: TGCAGTGCTAGAGATCAAGCGGGAAACTCAGATACGCAGTATTTT.

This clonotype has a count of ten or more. The CDR3 loop is CASQHGTDYEQYF. DNA of the CDR3: TGTGCCAGCCAACACGGGACAGACTACGAGCAGTACTTC. This chain joins TRBV28 and TRBJ2-7, with 7 positions matching TRBD1. The CDR3 spans 13 residues. V lost 8 bases to trimming and J lost 3 bases; unmatched junction nucleotides: 7. Germline CDR1 and CDR2: MDHEN and SYDVKM.

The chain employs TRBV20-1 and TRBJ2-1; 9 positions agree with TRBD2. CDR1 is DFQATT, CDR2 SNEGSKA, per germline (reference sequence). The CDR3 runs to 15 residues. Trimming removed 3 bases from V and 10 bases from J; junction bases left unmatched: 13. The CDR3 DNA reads TGCAGTGCTAGGGGAATAGCGGGAGCGGTAGAGGAGCAGTTCTTC. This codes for CSARGIAGAVEEQFF.

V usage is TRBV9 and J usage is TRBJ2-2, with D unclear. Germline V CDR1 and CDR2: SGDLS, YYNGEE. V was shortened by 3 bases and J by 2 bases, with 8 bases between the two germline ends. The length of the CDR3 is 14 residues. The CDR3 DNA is TGTGCCAGCAGCGCAATTCAAAACACCGGGGAGCTGTTTTTT. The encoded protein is CASSAIQNTGELFF.

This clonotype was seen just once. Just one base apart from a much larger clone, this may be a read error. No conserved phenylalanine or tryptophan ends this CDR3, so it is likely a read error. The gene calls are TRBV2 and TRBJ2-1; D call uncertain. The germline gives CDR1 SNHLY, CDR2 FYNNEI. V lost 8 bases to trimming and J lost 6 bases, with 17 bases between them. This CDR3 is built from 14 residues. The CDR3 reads CASVGLVTPNEQFL. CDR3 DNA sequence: TGTGCCAGCGTTGGGCTAGTAACCCCCAATGAGCAGTTCCTC.